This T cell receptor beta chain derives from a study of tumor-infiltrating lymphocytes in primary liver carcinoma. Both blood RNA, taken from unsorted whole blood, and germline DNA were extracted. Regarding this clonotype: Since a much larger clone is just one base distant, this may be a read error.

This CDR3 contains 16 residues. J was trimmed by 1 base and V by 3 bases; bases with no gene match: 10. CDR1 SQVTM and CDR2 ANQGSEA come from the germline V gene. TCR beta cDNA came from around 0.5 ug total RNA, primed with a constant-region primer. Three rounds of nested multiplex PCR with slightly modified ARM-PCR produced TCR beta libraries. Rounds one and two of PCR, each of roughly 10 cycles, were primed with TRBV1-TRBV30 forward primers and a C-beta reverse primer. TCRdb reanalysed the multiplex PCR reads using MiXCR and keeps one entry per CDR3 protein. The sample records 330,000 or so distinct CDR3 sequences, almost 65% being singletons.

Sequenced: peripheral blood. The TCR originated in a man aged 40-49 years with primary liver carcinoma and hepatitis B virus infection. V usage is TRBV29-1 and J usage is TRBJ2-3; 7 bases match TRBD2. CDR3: CSVDLPGLDRTDTQYF. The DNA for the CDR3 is TGCAGCGTTGACTTGCCCGGACTAGATCGCACAGATACGCAGTATTTT.